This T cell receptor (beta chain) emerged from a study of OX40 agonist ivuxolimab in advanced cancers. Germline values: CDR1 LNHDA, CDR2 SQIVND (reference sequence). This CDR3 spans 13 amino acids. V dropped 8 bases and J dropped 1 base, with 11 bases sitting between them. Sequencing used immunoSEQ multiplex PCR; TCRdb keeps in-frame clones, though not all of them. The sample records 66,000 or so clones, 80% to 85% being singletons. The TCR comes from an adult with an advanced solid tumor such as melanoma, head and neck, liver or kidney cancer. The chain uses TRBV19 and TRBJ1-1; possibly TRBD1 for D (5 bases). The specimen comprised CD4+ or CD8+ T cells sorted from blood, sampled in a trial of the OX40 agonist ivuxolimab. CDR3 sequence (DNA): TGTGCCAGTTTTGACAGAGGGAACACTGAAGCTTTCTTT. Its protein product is CASFDRGNTEAFF.